One and the same sample provided the 10 T cell receptor beta chains below, sequenced in a study of vaccination effects on CD4 cells after COVID-19. These receptors' antigens are unknown. The data were produced by immunoSEQ multiplex PCR, yet TCRdb's version contains in-frame clones alone and is incomplete. Here the sample spans approximately 29,000 clones, approximately 70% being singletons. Within the ViraFEST assay, antigen-specific CD4+ T cells underwent expansion with viral peptide pools prior to sequencing. Once cultured for more than nine days, the cells underwent separation to obtain CD4+ T cells. The person was diagnosed with PCR-confirmed SARS-CoV-2 infection between March and December 2020. The sequences come from CD4+ T cells from PBMCs cultured with a peptide pool, collected before COVID-19 vaccination. The receptors shown here come from a human donor who had a prior SARS-CoV-2 infection.

In this sample, this clone turned up a few times. The chain uses TRBV7-9 and TRBJ2-3; 8 bases fit TRBD2. Germline V gene sequence: CDR1 SEHNR, CDR2 FQNEAQ (reference sequence). With V trimmed by 5 bases and J by 3 bases, 10 bases remained unmatched. The CDR3 spans 16 residues. This CDR3 is CASSTGPREGTDTQYF. The CDR3 bases are TGTGCCAGCAGCACAGGCCCTCGGGAGGGGACAGATACGCAGTATTTT.

This chain links TRBV7-3 with TRBJ1-2, with TRBD1 matching 8 bases. CDR1 and CDR2 (germline): SGHTA, FQGTGA. The CDR3 spans 13 residues. V lost 5 bases to trimming and J lost 4 bases; unmatched junction nucleotides: 3. CDR3 sequence (DNA): TGTGCCAGCAGCCCCACAGGGGGCTATGGCTACACCTTC. This translates into CASSPTGGYGYTF.

This clone was picked up a small number of times. This chain links TRBV6-5 with TRBJ2-7; 13 positions agree with TRBD2. V was pared by 0 bases and J by 3 bases, with 2 bases of the junction left unmatched. CDR3 length: 16 amino acids. CDR1 is MNHEY, CDR2 SVGAGI, per germline. CDR3 in DNA: TGTGCCAGCAGTTACTCGGGGACTAGCGGGGACTACGAGCAGTACTTC. Translation: CASSYSGTSGDYEQYF.

The V call is TRBV2, the J call TRBJ2-3; 14 bases match TRBD2. This CDR3 contains 16 residues. Looked up from germline, CDR1 is SNHLY and CDR2 is FYNNEI. J gave up 3 bases and V 7 bases, and 6 bases lay outside the gene matches. CDR3 in amino acids: CASIRGLAGDTDTQYF. The CDR3 DNA follows: TGTGCCAGCATCCGGGGACTAGCGGGAGATACAGATACGCAGTATTTT.

V is TRBV20-1 and J is TRBJ2-3; D may match TRBD1 or TRBD2 (6 bases each). V was cut by 3 bases and J by 6 bases, with 22 bases left in between. Germline CDR1 reads DFQATT; CDR2 reads SNEGSKA (reference sequence). The CDR3 extends over 16 amino acids. The DNA of the CDR3 is TGCAGTGCTAGTCCCCCCGTCGGGGGCCAGGGGGATACGCAGTATTTT. It translates to CSASPPVGGQGDTQYF.

In this sample, this clone turned up a few times. The chain employs TRBV28 and TRBJ1-2, with D possibly TRBD1 on 6 matching bases. The CDR3 runs 12 residues. The V gene lost 6 bases and the J gene lost 4 bases, with 9 bases spanning the gap. Germline V CDR1 and CDR2: MDHEN, SYDVKM. CDR3 sequence: CASRLQGYGYTF. For the CDR3, the DNA is TGTGCCAGCAGACTACAGGGCTATGGCTACACCTTC.

The CDR3 bases are TGTGCCAGCAGTGAATACGACCTCGAGGGCGATCAGCCCCAGCATTTT. Residues: CASSEYDLEGDQPQHF. The chain uses TRBV25-1 and TRBJ1-5; D remains unclear. Trimming took 0 bases from V and 5 from J, leaving 14 bases between them. The germline CDR1 and CDR2 sequences are MGHDK and SYGVNS. CDR3 length equals 16 residues. Based on the CDR3 plus reference TRBV25-1 and TRBJ1-5, the full variable domain is EADIYQTPRYLVIGTGKKITLECSQTMGHDKMYWYQQDPGMELHLIHYSYGVNSTEKGDLSSESTVSRIRTEHFPLTLESARPSHTSQYLCASSEYDLEGDQPQHFGDGTRLSIL.

The chain uses TRBV29-1 and TRBJ2-1; no reliable D call. CDR3 length: 12 residues. The V end lost 6 bases, the J end lost 7 bases, and 13 bases lay between the germline ends. From germline, CDR1 is SQVTM and CDR2 ANQGSEA. The CDR3 spells CSVEMLGNEQFF. Here the CDR3 DNA reads TGCAGCGTAGAAATGTTAGGGAATGAGCAGTTCTTC.

The J gene is TRBJ1-2, the V gene TRBV7-2; the D is unclear. V dropped 5 bases and J dropped 4 bases, with 14 bases sitting between them. Germline CDR1 is SGHTA and CDR2 is FQGNSA. The CDR3 runs to 14 residues. The CDR3 bases are TGTGCCAGCAGCCCCTTCCGGGCGCTCTATGGCTACACCTTC. Translating it yields CASSPFRALYGYTF.

The chain joins TRBV6-2 or TRBV6-3 to TRBJ2-1; 14 bases match TRBD2. Trimming at V came to 6 bases and at J to 6 bases, leaving 7 bases not matched to a gene. CDR3 length: 16 amino acids. Germline CDR1 is MNHEY and CDR2 is SVGEGT. In DNA, the CDR3 is TGTGCCAGCAGCCCTGGGACTAGCGGGAGTCTCAATGAGCAGTTCTTC. Protein product: CASSPGTSGSLNEQFF.